This T cell receptor beta chain was observed in a study of T cell responses to AZD1222 COVID-19 vaccine. Study details: Recipients boosted at about 4 weeks or about 12 weeks are pooled. Findings and limits, study-wide: Across spike, vaccine-associated CD4 TCRs were found, dominant at 160-218 and 743-854. Seropositive status at baseline applied to only a handful of AZD1222 recipients. White British donors predominated, females outnumbered males, and clonal diversity was possibly underestimated.

Method: immunoSEQ multiplex PCR; TCRdb's copy keeps in-frame clones and lacks some. The sample has approximately 85,000 clones, about 90% seen once; the top ten hold roughly 7.5%. Note on this clone: Antigen specificity is unknown.

V trimming: 1 base; J trimming: 2 bases; junction bases outside the gene matches: 7. The CDR3 consists of 16 residues. Germline CDR1 reads LGHDT; CDR2 reads YNNKEL (reference sequence). The TCR was taken from an adult in good health. The source was peripheral blood, collected on day 0 of AZD1222 vaccination. The J gene is TRBJ2-7, the V gene TRBV3-1 (or the pseudogene TRBV3-2), with TRBD2 matching 8 bases. The DNA of the CDR3 is TGTGCCAGCAGCCAAGTATCCGGGAGGGCCCCCTACGAGCAGTACTTC. It encodes CASSQVSGRAPYEQYF.